Following are 20 T cell receptor beta chains from one sample sequenced in a study of beta chain features in type 1 diabetes. Reverse transcription of all isolated RNA meant that expressed TCRB transcripts were sequenced. TCRdb keeps only in-frame clones here, not all; method: immunoSEQ multiplex PCR. The sample holds 150,000 or so clones; about 9.2% are singletons and the top ten take about 0.66%. The sequenced material came from central memory CD4+ T cells from blood. These receptors all come from a young man in good health.

This chain uses TRBV19 with TRBJ2-3; 7 nucleotides align to TRBD2. The CDR3 consists of 14 residues. Losses at the gene ends were 3 bases for V and 6 bases for J; bases not matched to a gene: 6. Germline CDR1 LNHDA, CDR2 SQIVND (reference sequence). The CDR3 sequence: CASSMVWGGDTQYF. The CDR3 bases are TGTGCCAGTAGTATGGTCTGGGGAGGGGATACGCAGTATTTT.

This clone came up a few times. The CDR3: CASSLFQSNYGYTF. CDR3 in DNA: TGTGCCAGCAGCTTGTTTCAGTCTAACTATGGCTACACCTTC. The genes are TRBV5-6 and TRBJ1-2; D not certain. CDR3 length equals 14 residues. Trimming shortened V by 1 base and J by 0 bases, and 7 bases separated the two germline ends. Germline-derived CDR1 and CDR2 are SGHDT and YYEEEE.

The rearrangement uses TRBV6-1 and TRBJ1-2, with TRBD1 matching over 9 bases. In germline, CDR1 is MNHNS, CDR2 SASEGT. The length of the CDR3 is 13 residues. V lost 6 bases and J lost 3; bases outside the gene matches: 2. The CDR3 region has the DNA TGTGCCAGCAGGAGGACAGGGGACTATGGCTACACCTTC. It translates to CASRRTGDYGYTF.

A few counts support this clone. This rearrangement joins TRBV28 to TRBJ1-6; D gene ambiguous. CDR1 is MDHEN, CDR2 SYDVKM, per germline. CDR3 length equals 14 residues. Trimming removed 1 base from V and 11 bases from J, with 12 bases in between. The CDR3 here is CASSLFGSQAPLHF. The DNA of the CDR3 is TGTGCCAGCAGTTTATTTGGCAGTCAGGCACCCCTCCACTTT.

This clone has at least ten counts. Here the CDR3 reads CAWTLGSGNEQFF. In DNA, the CDR3 is TGTGCCTGGACCCTCGGGTCGGGTAATGAGCAGTTCTTC. This chain links TRBV30 with TRBJ2-1; D ambiguous. From germline, CDR1 is GTSNPN and CDR2 SVGIG (reference sequence). This CDR3 contains 13 residues. V gave up 4 bases and J gave up 7 bases, with 14 bases separating them.

This clone was counted between two and nine times. The CDR3 DNA follows: TGTGCCTGGAACAAGGGGACAGGACCCTACGAGCAGTACTTC. Residues: CAWNKGTGPYEQYF. The genes are TRBV30 and TRBJ2-7; TRBD1 matches 8 bases. Germline CDR1 and CDR2: GTSNPN and SVGIG (reference sequence). V lost 4 bases and J lost 2; bases outside the gene matches: 7. This CDR3 has 14 amino acids.

This clone has at least ten counts. The V gene is TRBV5-6, the J gene TRBJ2-3, with a possible D match to TRBD2 (5 bases). V gave up 4 bases and J gave up 2 bases, with 8 bases separating them. There are 13 residues in the CDR3. CDR1 and CDR2 from the germline V gene are SGHDT and YYEEEE. CDR3: CASSTRDTDTQYF. The CDR3 coding sequence is TGTGCCAGCAGCACCCGGGACACAGATACGCAGTATTTT. The full variable domain, rest sourced from reference TRBV5-6 and TRBJ2-3, is DAGVTQSPTHLIKTRGQQVTLRCSPKSGHDTVSWYQQALGQGPQFIFQYYEEEERQRGNFPDRFSGHQFPNYSSELNVNALLLGDSALYLCASSTRDTDTQYFGPGTRLTVL.

This clone was detected a few times. Here the CDR3 DNA reads TGTGCCAGCAGCCCCCAAGTTGGGCAGCAAGAGACCCAGTACTTC. It translates to CASSPQVGQQETQYF. This chain joins TRBV9 and TRBJ2-5; no reliable D call. This CDR3 has 15 residues. CDR1 SGDLS and CDR2 YYNGEE come from the germline V gene. The V end was cut by 4 bases, the J end by 2 bases, with 15 bases between.

This clone was observed a few times. In DNA, the CDR3 is TGTGCCTGGAGTGTTGGGGAGGGAAGGAACTATGGCTACACCTTC. Amino acid sequence: CAWSVGEGRNYGYTF. The chain joins TRBV30 to TRBJ1-2; unclear D gene. The CDR3 has 15 residues. From germline, CDR1 is GTSNPN and CDR2 SVGIG (reference sequence). Between the trimmed V and J ends, which lost 0 bases and 2 bases, there was a span of 13 bases. The whole variable domain, remainder taken from reference TRBV30 and TRBJ1-2, is SQTIHQWPATLVQPVGSPLSLECTVEGTSNPNLYWYRQAAGRGLQLLFYSVGIGQISSEVPQNLSASRPQDRQFILSSKKLLLSDSGFYLCAWSVGEGRNYGYTFGSGTRLTVV.

This chain's CDR3 is CASRLGVRQYF. CDR3 DNA: TGTGCCAGCAGATTAGGTGTGAGGCAGTACTTC. The chain has TRBV28 and TRBJ2-7; D gene ambiguous. V was cut by 6 bases and J by 9 bases, with 12 bases left in between. CDR3 size: 11 residues. Germline-derived CDR1 and CDR2 are MDHEN and SYDVKM.

This CDR3 reads CASKGAAYEQYF. The CDR3 DNA is TGTGCCAGCAAGGGGGCGGCCTACGAGCAGTACTTC. This sequence joins TRBV6-5 and TRBJ2-7; 7 positions match TRBD1. This CDR3 contains 12 residues. The V and J ends lost 7 bases and 2 bases, in that order; junction bases with no gene match: 2. Germline V gene data show CDR1 as MNHEY and CDR2 as SVGAGI.

The table lists this clone with a few counts. This sequence joins TRBV5-1 and TRBJ2-3, with 12 bases aligning to TRBD2. The CDR3 contains 18 residues. The germline V gene has CDR1 SGHRS and CDR2 YFSETQ. Unmatched junction bases numbered 11, after V lost 5 bases and J lost 1 base. The CDR3 spells CASRPFPPSGGGTDTQYF. The CDR3 nucleotides are TGCGCCAGCAGACCCTTCCCCCCTAGCGGGGGGGGCACAGATACGCAGTATTTT.

This clone showed up just a few times. The chain carries TRBV4-3 and TRBJ2-1; 8 nucleotides agree with TRBD1. Looked up from germline, CDR1 is LGHNA and CDR2 is YSLEER. V dropped 0 bases and J dropped 12; count of bases not matched to a gene: 4. This CDR3 has 13 residues. In DNA, the CDR3 is TGCGCCAGCAGCCAAGACAGGGGGCGCTGGCAGTTCTTC. Residues: CASSQDRGRWQFF.

The chain couples TRBV27 to TRBJ2-7; TRBD2 agrees at 14 bases. CDR1 is MNHEY and CDR2 is SMNVEV in the germline V gene (reference sequence). V lost 6 bases, J lost 5 bases, and 3 bases stayed unmatched. The CDR3 runs to 14 residues. The CDR3, as DNA: TGTGCCAGCAGCCGACTAGCGGGGGGGAACGAGCAGTACTTC. Translated, it gives CASSRLAGGNEQYF.

The genes are TRBV6-6 and TRBJ2-1, with 13 bases matching TRBD2. The CDR3 length is 15 residues. Germline CDR1 is MNHNY and CDR2 is SVGAGI (reference sequence). The V and J ends lost 7 bases and 4 bases, in that order; junction bases with no gene match: 4. This chain's CDR3 is CASKRGLAGYNEQFF. CDR3 bases: TGTGCCAGCAAACGGGGACTAGCGGGGTACAATGAGCAGTTCTTC.

This clone came up a few times. V usage is TRBV9 and J usage is TRBJ2-1; TRBD2 matches at 8 bases. The ends lost 1 base at V and 6 bases at J; junction bases unmatched: 6. There are 15 residues in the CDR3. Germline CDR1 reads SGDLS; CDR2 reads YYNGEE. The CDR3 DNA reads TGTGCCAGCAGCGTATCGTGGCTAGCGGGCAATGAGCAGTTCTTC. Its protein is CASSVSWLAGNEQFF.

This clone was seen more than once but under ten times. The DNA of the CDR3 is TGCGCCAGCAGCCACCTACCCCTAGCGGGGGGGGCAAAGGTGGAGCAGTTCTTC. Amino acids: CASSHLPLAGGAKVEQFF. The V gene is TRBV4-3, the J gene TRBJ2-1; 12 bases map to TRBD2. V lost 3 bases, J lost 10 bases, and 16 bases stayed unmatched. Germline V CDR1 and CDR2: LGHNA, YSLEER. The CDR3 has 18 amino acids.

This chain connects TRBV30 to TRBJ1-5, with D possibly matching TRBD1 (6 bases). V lost 1 base, J lost 9 bases, and 16 bases lay in between. The CDR3 totals 14 residues. Germline V gene lookup returns CDR1 GTSNPN and CDR2 SVGIG (reference sequence). CDR3: CAWSEIGQPGPQHF. For the CDR3, the DNA is TGTGCCTGGAGTGAGATTGGACAGCCCGGGCCCCAGCATTTT. Full variable domain (rest looked up from reference TRBV30 and TRBJ1-5): SQTIHQWPATLVQPVGSPLSLECTVEGTSNPNLYWYRQAAGRGLQLLFYSVGIGQISSEVPQNLSASRPQDRQFILSSKKLLLSDSGFYLCAWSEIGQPGPQHFGDGTRLSIL.

The V call is TRBV27, the J call TRBJ2-7; D not certain. The CDR3 consists of 11 residues. Trimming removed 6 bases from V and 3 bases from J, with 6 bases in between. Germline V gene sequence: CDR1 MNHEY, CDR2 SMNVEV (reference sequence). The CDR3: CASSRGYEQYF. The CDR3 DNA reads TGTGCCAGCAGCCGAGGCTACGAGCAGTACTTC.

This clone appeared many times. This chain links TRBV4-2 with TRBJ2-2, with D uncertain. Trimming cost V 0 bases and J 13 bases, with 15 bases left between them. In germline, CDR1 is LGHNA, CDR2 YNFKEQ. CDR3 size: 14 residues. CDR3 sequence reads: CASSQEPGGEVLFF. CDR3 nucleotide sequence: TGTGCCAGCAGCCAAGAACCGGGTGGTGAGGTGCTGTTTTTT.